Following are 8 T cell receptor beta chains from one sample sequenced in a study of T cells in tumors after PD-1 blockade. Sequencing used immunoSEQ multiplex PCR; TCRdb keeps in-frame clones, though not all of them. Among approximately 48,000 clones listed, roughly 80% were seen once. The sample in question was PBMCs, obtained before anti-PD-1 treatment. Every receptor here comes from a human donor with basal cell carcinoma.

J is TRBJ1-4 and V is TRBV14; D may be TRBD1 (6 bases). The CDR3 is 16 amino acids. Germline CDR1 SGHDN, CDR2 FVKESK. Between the trimmed V and J ends, which lost 2 bases and 0 bases, there was a span of 10 bases. Here the CDR3 reads CASSQRTGTTNEKLFF. The CDR3 DNA reads TGTGCCAGCAGCCAAAGAACAGGGACAACTAATGAAAAACTGTTTTTT.

J is TRBJ2-1 and V is TRBV6-5; 9 nucleotides agree with TRBD1. CDR3 size: 14 residues. Germline-derived CDR1 and CDR2 are MNHEY and SVGAGI. V dropped 7 bases and J dropped 6; count of bases not matched to a gene: 7. CDR3 in amino acids: CASTRDREVNEQFF. CDR3 sequence (DNA): TGTGCCAGCACCCGGGACAGGGAGGTCAATGAGCAGTTCTTC.

The chain uses TRBV7-6 and TRBJ2-3; maybe TRBD2 (5 bases). CDR1 and CDR2 from the germline V gene are SGHVS and FNYEAQ. The CDR3 has 15 amino acids. The V gene lost 0 bases and the J gene lost 1 base, with 8 bases spanning the gap. The CDR3 protein is CASSLAAAGTDTQYF. CDR3 nucleotide sequence: TGTGCCAGCAGCTTAGCGGCAGCGGGCACAGATACGCAGTATTTT.

Here the CDR3 DNA reads TGTGCCAGCAGCTTAGTGTCCGGTGGCACCGGGGAGCTGTTTTTT. Translation gives CASSLVSGGTGELFF. This chain uses TRBV11-3 with TRBJ2-2; D uncertain. V was clipped by 1 base and J by 4 bases, with 10 bases between them. CDR3 length: 15 amino acids. In germline, CDR1 is SGHNT, CDR2 YENEEA. Complete variable domain (other parts from reference TRBV11-3 and TRBJ2-2): EAGVVQSPRYKIIEKKQPVAFWCNPISGHNTLYWYLQNLGQGPELLIRYENEEAVDDSQLPKDRFSAERLKGVDSTLKIQPAELGDSAVYLCASSLVSGGTGELFFGEGSRLTVL.

This clone was observed once. This chain links TRBV6-6 with TRBJ2-4, with 8 positions matching TRBD1. Germline-derived CDR1 and CDR2 are MNHNY and SVGAGI (reference sequence). The CDR3 contains 14 residues. J was trimmed by 6 bases and V by 6 bases; bases with no gene match: 7. The CDR3 loop reads CASRSGTGGNIQYF. The CDR3 region has the DNA TGTGCCAGCAGGTCCGGGACAGGAGGAAACATTCAGTACTTC.

This chain joins TRBV18 and TRBJ1-6, with 7 bases that match TRBD1. Germline lookup yields CDR1 KGHSH and CDR2 LQKENI. V was pared by 5 bases and J by 6 bases, with 7 bases of the junction left unmatched. The CDR3 consists of 15 residues. The CDR3 DNA reads as TGTGCCAGCTCATCACAGGGGTCGGGTAATTCACCCCTCCACTTT. Translation gives CASSSQGSGNSPLHF.

This clone showed up just a few times. This rearrangement joins TRBV4-1 to TRBJ2-7; a weak D match, TRBD2 (6 bases). The V and J ends lost 1 base and 2 bases respectively, with 12 bases between them. CDR1 and CDR2 from the germline V gene are MGHRA and YSYEKL. The length of the CDR3 is 15 residues. CDR3 sequence (DNA): TGCGCCAGCAGCCAAGTGCGGGGCCCACCCTACGAGCAGTACTTC. Translating it yields CASSQVRGPPYEQYF.

This clone showed up just a few times. The chain employs TRBV24-1 and TRBJ2-2, with D perhaps TRBD2 (5 bases). This CDR3 spans 17 amino acids. Per the germline V gene, CDR1 is KGHDR and CDR2 is SFDVKD. V was cut by 4 bases and J by 1 base, with 15 bases left in between. CDR3 protein: CATSELGLSENTGELFF. CDR3 in DNA: TGTGCCACCAGTGAACTTGGACTCAGCGAGAACACCGGGGAGCTGTTTTTT.